Listed here are 28 T cell receptor beta chains from one sample, sequenced in a study of blood T cell repertoires in COVID-19. The repertoire was sequenced with immunoSEQ multiplex PCR; TCRdb's copy has only in-frame clones and lacks some. Here the sample spans roughly 130,000 clones, approximately 89% being singletons. Sequencing was done on a sample of peripheral blood. Source of these receptors: a man in his sixties with active or convalescent COVID-19.

This CDR3 is CASSQDGDPGSSYNEQFF. The CDR3 nucleotides are TGCGCCAGCAGCCAAGATGGAGACCCGGGAAGCTCCTACAATGAGCAGTTCTTC. The chain couples TRBV4-1 to TRBJ2-1; a possible D gene is TRBD2 (5 bases). V was pared by 0 bases and J by 0 bases, with 15 bases between. The CDR3 extends over 18 amino acids. CDR1 is MGHRA, CDR2 YSYEKL, per germline.

This clone occurred a few times. This chain uses TRBV28 with TRBJ2-7; a possible D gene is TRBD1 (6 bases). Germline V gives CDR1 MDHEN, CDR2 SYDVKM. The CDR3 spans 14 residues. V was shortened by 2 bases and J by 2 bases, with 10 bases between the two germline ends. The CDR3 spells CASSLEGEAYEQYF. Written as DNA, the CDR3 is TGTGCCAGCAGTTTAGAGGGGGAAGCCTACGAGCAGTACTTC.

This rearrangement joins TRBV27 to TRBJ1-1, with TRBD1 identical over 7 bases. CDR3 length: 13 amino acids. Germline V gene data show CDR1 as MNHEY and CDR2 as SMNVEV (reference sequence). After removal of 0 bases from V and 9 bases from J, the junction contained 4 bases not matched to a gene. CDR3 in amino acids: CASSLSGGWQAFF. The CDR3 DNA sequence: TGTGCCAGCAGTTTATCAGGGGGCTGGCAAGCTTTCTTT.

This chain links TRBV9 with TRBJ2-1; 8 nucleotides align to TRBD2. Germline trimming cut 2 bases from V and 3 bases from J; bases unmatched to any gene: 4. Germline lookup yields CDR1 SGDLS and CDR2 YYNGEE. The CDR3 contains 15 residues. Here the CDR3 reads CASSVLAGNYNEQFF. The CDR3 DNA is TGTGCCAGCAGCGTCTTAGCGGGAAACTACAATGAGCAGTTCTTC.

V gene TRBV14 combines with J gene TRBJ2-2; no clear D gene. This CDR3 spans 13 amino acids. V was shortened by 0 bases and J by 9 bases, with 8 bases between the two germline ends. Germline values: CDR1 SGHDN, CDR2 FVKESK. CDR3 amino acids: CASSQELGWELFF. The CDR3 DNA reads as TGTGCCAGCAGCCAAGAGCTTGGCTGGGAGCTGTTTTTT. The full variable domain, its missing parts supplied by reference TRBV14 and TRBJ2-2, is EAGVTQFPSHSVIEKGQTVTLRCDPISGHDNLYWYRRVMGKEIKFLLHFVKESKQDESGMPNNRFLAERTGGTYSTLKVQPAELEDSGVYFCASSQELGWELFFGEGSRLTVL.

The chain is built from TRBV4-1 and TRBJ1-1; 7 nucleotides agree with TRBD1. V shed 0 bases, J shed 1 base, and the junction held 8 bases outside the gene matches. The CDR3 extends over 17 amino acids. Germline V gene sequence: CDR1 MGHRA, CDR2 YSYEKL. The DNA of the CDR3 is TGCGCCAGCAGCCAAGACTATGACAGGGTGGCGAACACTGAAGCTTTCTTT. Translated, it gives CASSQDYDRVANTEAFF.

This chain links TRBV5-6 with TRBJ1-1; 8 nucleotides agree with TRBD1. V trimming: 2 bases; J trimming: 0 bases; junction bases outside the gene matches: 3. Germline V gene data show CDR1 as SGHDT and CDR2 as YYEEEE. The length of the CDR3 is 15 residues. The CDR3: CASSFMDRVNTEAFF. CDR3 sequence (DNA): TGTGCCAGCAGCTTCATGGACAGGGTGAACACTGAAGCTTTCTTT. Complete variable domain (other parts from reference TRBV5-6 and TRBJ1-1): DAGVTQSPTHLIKTRGQQVTLRCSPKSGHDTVSWYQQALGQGPQFIFQYYEEEERQRGNFPDRFSGHQFPNYSSELNVNALLLGDSALYLCASSFMDRVNTEAFFGQGTRLTVV.

The chain has TRBV19 and TRBJ1-1; perhaps TRBD1 as D (5 bases). The CDR3 is 13 residues long. Germline V gene data show CDR1 as LNHDA and CDR2 as SQIVND (reference sequence). V was trimmed by 5 bases and J by 1 base, leaving 8 bases between them. The CDR3 DNA reads TGTGCCAGTAGTGCGACAGCGAACACTGAAGCTTTCTTT. It is translated as CASSATANTEAFF.

The chain combines TRBV30 with TRBJ2-5; D unclear. Trimming took 3 bases from V and 5 from J, leaving 10 bases between them. There are 12 residues in the CDR3. Germline CDR1 is GTSNPN and CDR2 is SVGIG (reference sequence). CDR3 coding DNA: TGTGCCTGGAGCCTAAGTCGGGAGACCCAGTACTTC. Translation: CAWSLSRETQYF.

V is TRBV24-1 and J is TRBJ2-1, with D tentatively TRBD2 (5 bases). The V gene's germline CDR1 is KGHDR and CDR2 SFDVKD. V shed 5 bases and J shed 6 bases, with 13 bases lying between them. The CDR3 is made up of 14 amino acids. CDR3 in amino acids: CATSAPGRGNEQFF. CDR3 DNA sequence: TGTGCCACCAGTGCCCCGGGGAGAGGCAATGAGCAGTTCTTC.

The rearrangement links TRBV6-5 to TRBJ2-7; no reliable D call. Germline V lookup: CDR1 MNHEY, CDR2 SVGAGI. This CDR3 is built from 12 residues. Trimming took 6 bases from V and 5 from J, leaving 11 bases between them. CDR3 sequence reads: CASRADSHEQYF. The DNA of the CDR3 is TGTGCCAGCAGGGCTGATTCCCACGAGCAGTACTTC.

This clone was picked up one time. This chain links TRBV5-8 with TRBJ2-1; D unclear. The CDR3 covers 15 residues. Between the trimmed V and J ends, which lost 7 bases and 1 base, there was a span of 15 bases. Germline assignment: CDR1 SGHTS and CDR2 YDEGEE. CDR3: CASPGLAESYNEQFF. DNA of the CDR3: TGTGCCAGCCCCGGATTAGCAGAGTCCTACAATGAGCAGTTCTTC.

The chain is built from TRBV5-1 and TRBJ2-7; TRBD1 is a possible D gene (6 bases). The CDR3 extends over 15 amino acids. Trimming removed 4 bases at V and 0 bases at J, with 14 bases between. Per the germline V gene, CDR1 is SGHRS and CDR2 is YFSETQ. In nucleotides, the CDR3 is TGCGCCAGCAGCCCCTTGGGGGCCAGCTCCTACGAGCAGTACTTC. Protein product: CASSPLGASSYEQYF. The full variable domain, its missing parts supplied by reference TRBV5-1 and TRBJ2-7, is KAGVTQTPRYLIKTRGQQVTLSCSPISGHRSVSWYQQTPGQGLQFLFEYFSETQRNKGNFPGRFSGRQFSNSRSEMNVSTLELGDSALYLCASSPLGASSYEQYFGPGTRLTVT.

The gene calls are TRBV18 and TRBJ2-7; TRBD1 agrees at 9 bases. In germline, CDR1 is KGHSH, CDR2 LQKENI. The ends lost 3 bases at V and 4 bases at J; junction bases unmatched: 4. The CDR3 has 14 amino acids. This chain's CDR3 is CASSPGTGIYEQYF. CDR3 coding DNA: TGTGCCAGCTCACCCGGGACAGGGATTTACGAGCAGTACTTC.

This chain links TRBV7-2 with TRBJ2-2; 9 bases agree with TRBD2. The CDR3 runs 17 residues. Germline V gene sequence: CDR1 SGHTA, CDR2 FQGNSA. V dropped 5 bases and J dropped 8; count of bases not matched to a gene: 15. The CDR3 reads CASSPSLIAGERGELFF. CDR3 in DNA: TGTGCCAGCAGCCCATCCCTCATAGCGGGAGAGAGAGGGGAGCTGTTTTTT.

The gene calls are TRBV11-2 and TRBJ2-1; TRBD2 agrees at 10 bases. The CDR3 covers 15 residues. The junction had 7 bases not matched to a gene; V was cut back by 4 bases and J by 7 bases. CDR1 is SGHAT, CDR2 FQNNGV, per germline. In DNA, the CDR3 is TGTGCCAGCAGCTCTCCGGGACTAGCGTTGAATGAGCAGTTCTTC. Its protein product is CASSSPGLALNEQFF.

The rearrangement joins TRBV4-2 to TRBJ2-1; 10 nucleotides align to TRBD2. This CDR3 has 16 amino acids. The V gene's germline CDR1 is LGHNA and CDR2 YNFKEQ. J lost 5 bases, V lost 1 base, and 5 bases had no gene match. In nucleotides, the CDR3 is TGTGCCAGCAGCCAAGGAACTAGCGGGAAAAACAATGAGCAGTTCTTC. It encodes CASSQGTSGKNNEQFF.

The chain uses TRBV19 and TRBJ1-2; 10 positions agree with TRBD1. Germline V gene data show CDR1 as LNHDA and CDR2 as SQIVND (reference sequence). The CDR3 spans 15 residues. After removal of 3 bases from V and 3 bases from J, the junction contained 4 bases not matched to a gene. CDR3 sequence (DNA): TGTGCCAGTAGTATTTGGGGGACAGGGGACTATGGCTACACCTTC. Amino acid sequence: CASSIWGTGDYGYTF.

V and J are TRBV18 and TRBJ2-2; TRBD2 might be the D (5 bases). V shed 4 bases and J shed 5 bases, with 11 bases lying between them. The germline gives CDR1 KGHSH, CDR2 LQKENI. CDR3 length equals 14 residues. CDR3 loop: CASSRGALTGELFF. Written as DNA, the CDR3 is TGTGCCAGCTCACGGGGAGCACTGACCGGGGAGCTGTTTTTT.

The rearrangement uses TRBV5-5 and TRBJ2-7; D not resolved. The CDR3 consists of 12 residues. Per the germline V gene, CDR1 is SGHKS and CDR2 is YYEKEE (reference sequence). V gave up 1 base and J gave up 5 bases, with 7 bases separating them. The CDR3 reads CASSLREDEQYF. For the CDR3, the DNA is TGTGCCAGCAGCTTGCGAGAGGACGAGCAGTACTTC. Full variable domain (remainder filled in from reference TRBV5-5 and TRBJ2-7): DAGVTQSPTHLIKTRGQQVTLRCSPISGHKSVSWYQQVLGQGPQFIFQYYEKEERGRGNFPDRFSARQFPNYSSELNVNALLLGDSALYLCASSLREDEQYFGPGTRLTVT.

This sequence joins TRBV28 and TRBJ1-5; D is possibly TRBD1 (5 bases). CDR1 and CDR2 from the germline V gene are MDHEN and SYDVKM. The CDR3 contains 15 residues. Deletions cut 6 bases from V and 4 bases from J, with 16 bases between. The CDR3 here is CASRRVGGSNQPQHF. CDR3 nucleotide sequence: TGTGCCAGCAGACGAGTGGGGGGGTCTAATCAGCCCCAGCATTTT.

V is TRBV19 and J is TRBJ1-2; D unresolved. The CDR3 is made up of 14 amino acids. Germline CDR1 reads LNHDA; CDR2 reads SQIVND (reference sequence). V gave up 1 base and J gave up 7 bases, with 13 bases separating them. The CDR3 DNA follows: TGTGCCAGTAGTATAGGCGGGCAGACCACTGGCTACACCTTC. The encoded protein is CASSIGGQTTGYTF.

The chain joins TRBV11-2 to TRBJ2-7; 9 positions match TRBD1. Trimming took 4 bases from V and 5 from J; bases not matched to a gene: 9. The CDR3 length is 15 residues. Germline lookup yields CDR1 SGHAT and CDR2 FQNNGV. The CDR3 spells CASSSLQGAQNEQYF. The CDR3 nucleotides are TGTGCCAGCAGCTCACTACAGGGGGCGCAAAACGAGCAGTACTTC.

V and J are TRBV11-2 and TRBJ1-2; D is possibly TRBD1 (5 bases). The V gene lost 1 base and the J gene lost 12 bases, with 15 bases spanning the gap. Germline V gene lookup returns CDR1 SGHAT and CDR2 FQNNGV. The CDR3 runs 13 residues. The CDR3 is CASSLGWGENNTF. The CDR3 coding sequence is TGTGCCAGCAGCTTAGGGTGGGGGGAGAACAACACCTTC.

The V gene is TRBV5-4, the J gene TRBJ1-4; TRBD1 might be the D (6 bases). V shed 4 bases and J shed 4 bases, with 8 bases lying between them. The CDR3 extends over 13 amino acids. Germline CDR1 reads SGHNT; CDR2 reads YYREEE (reference sequence). CDR3 in amino acids: CASSKDSNEKLFF. The CDR3 region has the DNA TGTGCCAGCAGCAAGGACAGTAATGAAAAACTGTTTTTT.

This sequence joins TRBV7-9 and TRBJ1-3; D gene ambiguous. V lost 2 bases and J lost 4, with 3 bases in between. Germline V gene lookup returns CDR1 SEHNR and CDR2 FQNEAQ (reference sequence). The CDR3 contains 12 residues. CDR3 nucleotide sequence: TGTGCCAGCAGCTTATCGGGAAACACCATATATTTT. It encodes CASSLSGNTIYF.

This chain joins TRBV7-2 and TRBJ1-2, with a tentative D call TRBD1 (5 bases). The germline V gene has CDR1 SGHTA and CDR2 FQGNSA. Trimming left V 5 bases short and J 0 bases short, with 16 bases between. The CDR3 has 16 amino acids. The CDR3 loop is CASSTQGVIANYGYTF. CDR3 bases: TGTGCCAGCAGCACACAAGGGGTTATAGCTAACTATGGCTACACCTTC.

The rearrangement links TRBV29-1 to TRBJ2-1, with TRBD1 as a possible D gene (5 bases). The CDR3 runs 11 residues. V lost 4 bases and J 6 bases, leaving 7 bases between the germline ends. Germline V gives CDR1 SQVTM, CDR2 ANQGSEA. CDR3 amino acids: CSVAGFNEQFF. Written as DNA, the CDR3 is TGCAGCGTTGCAGGGTTCAATGAGCAGTTCTTC.